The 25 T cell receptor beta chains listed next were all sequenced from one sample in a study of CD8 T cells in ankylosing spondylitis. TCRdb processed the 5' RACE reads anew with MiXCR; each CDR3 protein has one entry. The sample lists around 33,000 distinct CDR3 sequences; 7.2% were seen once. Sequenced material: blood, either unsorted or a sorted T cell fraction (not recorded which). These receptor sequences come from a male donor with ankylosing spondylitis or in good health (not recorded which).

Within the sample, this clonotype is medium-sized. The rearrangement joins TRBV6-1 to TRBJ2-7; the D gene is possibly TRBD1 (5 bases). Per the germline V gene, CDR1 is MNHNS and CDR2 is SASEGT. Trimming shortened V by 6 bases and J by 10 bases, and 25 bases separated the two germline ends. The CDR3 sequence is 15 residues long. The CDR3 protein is CASSRHLRQRVEQYF. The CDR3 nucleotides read TGTGCCAGCAGCCGACACCTTCGACAGCGAGTTGAACAGTACTTC.

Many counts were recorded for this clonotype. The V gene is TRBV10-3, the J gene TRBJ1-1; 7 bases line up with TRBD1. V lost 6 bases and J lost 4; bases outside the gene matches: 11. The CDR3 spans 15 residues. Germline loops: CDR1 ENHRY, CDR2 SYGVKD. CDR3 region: CAISPGTGDGTEAFF. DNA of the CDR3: TGTGCCATCAGCCCCGGAACAGGGGATGGCACTGAAGCTTTCTTT.

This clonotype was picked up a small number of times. The DNA of the CDR3 is TGTGCCAGCAGGCTTAGCGGGGGCTCCTACGAGCAGTACTTC. Translation: CASRLSGGSYEQYF. This chain links TRBV28 with TRBJ2-7, with 9 bases that match TRBD2. This CDR3 spans 14 amino acids. Unmatched junction bases numbered 3, after V lost 6 bases and J lost 0 bases. Germline CDR1 reads MDHEN; CDR2 reads SYDVKM. The whole variable domain, filled in from reference TRBV28 and TRBJ2-7, reads DVKVTQSSRYLVKRTGEKVFLECVQDMDHENMFWYRQDPGLGLRLIYFSYDVKMKEKGDIPEGYSVSREKKERFSLILESASTNQTSMYLCASRLSGGSYEQYFGPGTRLTVT.

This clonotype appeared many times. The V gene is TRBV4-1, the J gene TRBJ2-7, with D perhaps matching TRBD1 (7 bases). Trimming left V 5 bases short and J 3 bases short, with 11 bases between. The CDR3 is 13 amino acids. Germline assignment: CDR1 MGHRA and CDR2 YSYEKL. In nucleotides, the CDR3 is TGCGCCAGCAGCTTTCAGGGGGGCTACGAGCAGTACTTC. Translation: CASSFQGGYEQYF.

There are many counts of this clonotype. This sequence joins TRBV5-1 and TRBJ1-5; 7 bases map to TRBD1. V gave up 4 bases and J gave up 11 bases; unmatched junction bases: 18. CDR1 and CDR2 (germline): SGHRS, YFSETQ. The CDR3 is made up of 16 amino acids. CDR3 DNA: TGCGCCAGCAGCGCAGACACGGGGACAGCCATAAGGGCCCAGCATTTT. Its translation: CASSADTGTAIRAQHF.

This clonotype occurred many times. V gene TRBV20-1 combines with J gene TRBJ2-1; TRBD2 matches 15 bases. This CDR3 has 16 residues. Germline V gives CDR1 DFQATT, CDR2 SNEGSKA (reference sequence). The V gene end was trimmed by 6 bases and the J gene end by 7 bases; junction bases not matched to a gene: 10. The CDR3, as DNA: TGCAGTGCCCCTGGACTAGCGGGAGGGAAGGGGAATGAGCAGTTCTTC. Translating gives CSAPGLAGGKGNEQFF.

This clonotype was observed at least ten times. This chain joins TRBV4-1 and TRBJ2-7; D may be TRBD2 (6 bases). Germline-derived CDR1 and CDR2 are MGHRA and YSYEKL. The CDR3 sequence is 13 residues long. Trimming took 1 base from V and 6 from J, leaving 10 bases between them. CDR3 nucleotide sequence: TGCGCCAGCAGCCAAGCCCAGGGAGGCGAGCAGTACTTC. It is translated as CASSQAQGGEQYF.

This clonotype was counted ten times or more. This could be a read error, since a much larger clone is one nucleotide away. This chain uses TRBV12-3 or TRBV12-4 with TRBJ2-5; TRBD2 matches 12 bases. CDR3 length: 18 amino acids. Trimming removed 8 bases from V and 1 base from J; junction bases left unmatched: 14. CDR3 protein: CASCSARLAGASQETQYF. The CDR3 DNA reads TGTGCCAGCTGTTCCGCCCGACTAGCGGGAGCCTCCCAAGAGACCCAGTACTTC.

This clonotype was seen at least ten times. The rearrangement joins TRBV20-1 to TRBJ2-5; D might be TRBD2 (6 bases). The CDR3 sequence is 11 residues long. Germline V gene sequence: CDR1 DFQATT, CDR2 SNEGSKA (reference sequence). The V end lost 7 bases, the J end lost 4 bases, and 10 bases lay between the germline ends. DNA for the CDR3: TGCAGTGGACTAGTTGCAGAGACCCAGTACTTC. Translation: CSGLVAETQYF.

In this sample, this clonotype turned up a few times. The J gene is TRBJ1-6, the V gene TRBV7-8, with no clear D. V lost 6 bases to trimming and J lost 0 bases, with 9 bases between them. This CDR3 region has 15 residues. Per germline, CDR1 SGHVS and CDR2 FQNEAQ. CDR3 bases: TGTGCCAGCAGACTCCAGAGCTCCTATAATTCACCCCTCCACTTT. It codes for CASRLQSSYNSPLHF. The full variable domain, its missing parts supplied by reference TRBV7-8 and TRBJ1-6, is GAGVSQSPRYKVAKRGQDVALRCDPISGHVSLFWYQQALGQGPEFLTYFQNEAQLDKSGLPSDRFFAERPEGSVSTLKIQRTQQEDSAVYLCASRLQSSYNSPLHFGNGTRLTVT.

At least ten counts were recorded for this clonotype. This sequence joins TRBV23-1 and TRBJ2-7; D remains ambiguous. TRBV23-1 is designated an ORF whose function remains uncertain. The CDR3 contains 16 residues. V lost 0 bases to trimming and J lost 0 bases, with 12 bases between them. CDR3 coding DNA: TGCGCCAGCAGTCAATCGGTTTGCCAGGTCTCCTACGAGCAGTACTTC. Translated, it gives CASSQSVCQVSYEQYF.

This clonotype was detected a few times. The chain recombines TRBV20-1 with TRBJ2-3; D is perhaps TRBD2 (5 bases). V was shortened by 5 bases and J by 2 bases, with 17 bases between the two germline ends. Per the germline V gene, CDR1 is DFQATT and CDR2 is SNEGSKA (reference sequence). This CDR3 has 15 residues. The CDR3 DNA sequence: TGCAGTGCTCCTAAGCTAGCTGGCTTCACAGATACGCAGTATTTT. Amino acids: CSAPKLAGFTDTQYF.

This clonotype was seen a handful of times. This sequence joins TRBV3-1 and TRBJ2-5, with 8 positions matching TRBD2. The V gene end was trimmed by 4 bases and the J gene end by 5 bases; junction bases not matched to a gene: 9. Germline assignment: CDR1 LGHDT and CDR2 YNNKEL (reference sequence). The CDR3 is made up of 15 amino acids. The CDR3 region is CASSPTGTRRETQYF. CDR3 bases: TGTGCCAGCAGCCCAACCGGGACTAGGAGGGAGACCCAGTACTTC.

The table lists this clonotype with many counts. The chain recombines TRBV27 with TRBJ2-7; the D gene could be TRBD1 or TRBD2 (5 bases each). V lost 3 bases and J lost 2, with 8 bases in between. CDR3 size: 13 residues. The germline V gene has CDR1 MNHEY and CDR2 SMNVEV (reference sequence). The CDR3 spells CASSLRGAYEQYF. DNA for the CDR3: TGTGCCAGCAGTTTGCGAGGGGCCTACGAGCAGTACTTC.

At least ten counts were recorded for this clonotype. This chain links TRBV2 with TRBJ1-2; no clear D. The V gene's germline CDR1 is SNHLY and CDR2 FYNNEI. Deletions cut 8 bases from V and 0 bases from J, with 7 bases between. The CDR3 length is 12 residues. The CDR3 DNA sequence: TGTGCCAGCGGCATAGCTAACTATGGCTACACCTTC. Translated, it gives CASGIANYGYTF.

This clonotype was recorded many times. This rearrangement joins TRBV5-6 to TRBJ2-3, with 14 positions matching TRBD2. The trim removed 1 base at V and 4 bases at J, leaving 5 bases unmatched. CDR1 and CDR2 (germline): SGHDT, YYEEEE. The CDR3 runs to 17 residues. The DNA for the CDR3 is TGTGCCAGCAGCTTGAGGACTAGCGGGAGGAACTCAGATACGCAGTATTTT. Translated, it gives CASSLRTSGRNSDTQYF.

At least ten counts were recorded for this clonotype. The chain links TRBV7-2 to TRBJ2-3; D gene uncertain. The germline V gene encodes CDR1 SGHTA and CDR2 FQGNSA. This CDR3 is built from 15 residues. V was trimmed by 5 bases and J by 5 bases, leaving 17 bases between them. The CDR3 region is CASSTDPARRDTQYF. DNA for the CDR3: TGTGCCAGCAGCACCGACCCCGCCCGCAGAGATACGCAGTATTTT.

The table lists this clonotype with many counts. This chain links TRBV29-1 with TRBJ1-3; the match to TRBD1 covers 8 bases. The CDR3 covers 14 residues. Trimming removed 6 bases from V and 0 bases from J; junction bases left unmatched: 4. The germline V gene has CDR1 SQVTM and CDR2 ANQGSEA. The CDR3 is CSVETGVSGNTIYF. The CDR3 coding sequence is TGCAGCGTAGAGACAGGGGTCTCTGGAAACACCATATATTTT. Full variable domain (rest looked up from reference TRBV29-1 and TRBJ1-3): SAVISQKPSRDICQRGTSLTIQCQVDSQVTMMFWYRQQPGQSLTLIATANQGSEATYESGFVIDKFPISRPNLTFSTLTVSNMSPEDSSIYLCSVETGVSGNTIYFGEGSWLTVV.

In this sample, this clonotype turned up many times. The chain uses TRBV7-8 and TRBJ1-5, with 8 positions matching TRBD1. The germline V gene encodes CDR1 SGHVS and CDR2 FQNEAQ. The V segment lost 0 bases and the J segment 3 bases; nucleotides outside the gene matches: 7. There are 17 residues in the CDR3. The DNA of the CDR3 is TGTGCCAGCAGCTTAGCAGTCCGCAGGGGGCTCAATCAGCCCCAGCATTTT. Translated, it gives CASSLAVRRGLNQPQHF.

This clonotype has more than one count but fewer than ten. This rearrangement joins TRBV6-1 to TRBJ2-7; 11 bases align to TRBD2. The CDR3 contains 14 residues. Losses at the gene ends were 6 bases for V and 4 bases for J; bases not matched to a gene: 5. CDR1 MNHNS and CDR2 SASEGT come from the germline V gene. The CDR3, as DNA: TGTGCCAGCAGGGCCGGGACTAGCGGATACGAGCAGTACTTC. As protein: CASRAGTSGYEQYF.

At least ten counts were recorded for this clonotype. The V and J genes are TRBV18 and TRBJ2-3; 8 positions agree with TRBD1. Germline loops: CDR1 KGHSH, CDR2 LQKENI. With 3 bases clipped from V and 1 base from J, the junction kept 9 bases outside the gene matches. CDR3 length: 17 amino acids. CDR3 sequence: CASSPTVSGQGTDTQYF. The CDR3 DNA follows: TGTGCCAGCTCACCCACGGTATCGGGACAGGGCACAGATACGCAGTATTTT.

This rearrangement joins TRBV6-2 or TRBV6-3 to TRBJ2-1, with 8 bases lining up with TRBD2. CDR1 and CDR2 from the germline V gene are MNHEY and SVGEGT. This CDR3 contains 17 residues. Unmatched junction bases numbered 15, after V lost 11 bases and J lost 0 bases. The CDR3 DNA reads TGTGCCTCGGCTCCGGGCTTAGCGGGACGCTCCTACAATGAGCAGTTCTTC. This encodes CASAPGLAGRSYNEQFF.

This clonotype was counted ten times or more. CDR3 sequence: CSALTSIYEQYF. DNA for the CDR3: TGCAGTGCCTTGACTTCTATCTACGAGCAGTACTTC. The chain is built from TRBV20-1 and TRBJ2-7; no clear D. Germline V gene lookup returns CDR1 DFQATT and CDR2 SNEGSKA (reference sequence). This CDR3 has 12 residues. With 6 bases removed from V and 3 bases from J, the gap between germline ends came to 12 bases.

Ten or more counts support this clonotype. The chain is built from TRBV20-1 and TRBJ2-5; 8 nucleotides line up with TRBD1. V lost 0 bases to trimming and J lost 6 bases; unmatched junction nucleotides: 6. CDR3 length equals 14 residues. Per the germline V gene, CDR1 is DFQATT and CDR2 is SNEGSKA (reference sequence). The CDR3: CSARDQTGAKTQYF. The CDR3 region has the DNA TGCAGTGCTAGAGACCAGACAGGGGCGAAGACCCAGTACTTC.

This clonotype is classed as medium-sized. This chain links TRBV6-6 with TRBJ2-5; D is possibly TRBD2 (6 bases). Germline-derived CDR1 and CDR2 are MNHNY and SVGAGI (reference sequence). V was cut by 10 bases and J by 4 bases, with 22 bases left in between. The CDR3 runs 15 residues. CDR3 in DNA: TGTGCCACCCGCCAAAATGTCGGGAGCTTAGAGACCCAGTACTTC. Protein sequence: CATRQNVGSLETQYF.